Presented here are 31 T cell receptor beta chains from one specimen sequenced in a study of PD-1 blockade in classical Hodgkin lymphoma. The protocol was immunoSEQ multiplex PCR, while the TCRdb copy is restricted to in-frame clones and leaves out a portion. The top ten hold 4.5% to 5% of the sample, which has some 20,000 clones, roughly nine tenths seen once. Stated time point: cycle 4 day 1 (C4D1), after 5 to 7 weeks of nivolumab. There was relapse after autologous stem cell transplantation in every patient, and there was variation in brentuximab vedotin exposure. From thawed PBMCs, magnetic negative selection was used to isolate the CD8+ T cells. Sequenced material: CD8+ T cells from blood, taken before the fourth cycle of nivolumab. The receptors were sampled from a human donor with classical Hodgkin lymphoma.

This sequence joins TRBV19 and TRBJ2-5; 11 bases agree with TRBD1. CDR1 and CDR2 (germline): LNHDA, SQIVND (reference sequence). This CDR3 contains 16 residues. V lost 3 bases, J lost 2 bases, and 5 bases stayed unmatched. This CDR3 reads CASSILGTGGQETQYF. The DNA of the CDR3 is TGTGCCAGTAGTATTCTCGGGACAGGGGGACAAGAGACCCAGTACTTC.

This chain connects TRBV19 to TRBJ2-7; no definite D call. Germline values: CDR1 LNHDA, CDR2 SQIVND (reference sequence). V shed 9 bases and J shed 0 bases, with 12 bases lying between them. The CDR3 has 13 residues. CDR3 region: CASADGPSYEQYF. CDR3 nucleotide sequence: TGTGCCAGCGCGGACGGGCCCTCCTACGAGCAGTACTTC.

This clone was seen just once. The chain uses TRBV30 and TRBJ2-1, with 8 positions matching TRBD2. V lost 3 bases, J lost 4 bases, and 8 bases stayed unmatched. The CDR3 runs to 15 residues. Germline V gene sequence: CDR1 GTSNPN, CDR2 SVGIG (reference sequence). The CDR3 here is CAWSAQAGVYNEQFF. For the CDR3, the DNA is TGTGCCTGGAGCGCACAAGCGGGAGTTTACAATGAGCAGTTCTTC.

This chain uses TRBV27 with TRBJ2-2, with TRBD2 matching over 7 bases. This CDR3 is 16 amino acids long. Per the germline V gene, CDR1 is MNHEY and CDR2 is SMNVEV (reference sequence). After removal of 0 bases from V and 3 bases from J, the junction contained 4 bases not matched to a gene. Written as DNA, the CDR3 is TGTGCCAGCAGTTTATCGGCGGGAGAATACACCGGGGAGCTGTTTTTT. Encoded protein: CASSLSAGEYTGELFF.

The V and J genes are TRBV14 and TRBJ2-1; TRBD2 matches 8 bases. Germline lookup yields CDR1 SGHDN and CDR2 FVKESK. The CDR3 covers 13 residues. V lost 5 bases, J lost 10 bases, and 7 bases stayed unmatched. The CDR3 loop reads CASSVAGGVEQFF. In DNA, the CDR3 is TGTGCCAGCAGCGTAGCCGGGGGGGTCGAGCAGTTCTTC.

This chain joins TRBV19 and TRBJ2-4, with TRBD2 as a possible D gene (6 bases). The CDR3 consists of 17 residues. Trimming cost V 7 bases and J 1 base, with 20 bases left between them. The germline gives CDR1 LNHDA, CDR2 SQIVND (reference sequence). CDR3 residues: CASTVQRDGGAKNIQYF. In DNA form, the CDR3 reads TGTGCCAGTACCGTACAGAGGGATGGGGGGGCCAAAAACATTCAGTACTTC.

The chain links TRBV27 to TRBJ2-3; 9 bases are a match to TRBD2. The ends lost 2 bases at V and 1 base at J; junction bases unmatched: 7. CDR3 length: 17 residues. Germline V CDR1 and CDR2: MNHEY, SMNVEV (reference sequence). CDR3 loop: CASSLLALAGGTDTQYF. DNA of the CDR3: TGTGCCAGCAGTTTACTGGCACTAGCGGGCGGCACAGATACGCAGTATTTT.

This clone has a single count. The CDR3 reads CASSPKPGGYQPQHF. CDR3 nucleotides: TGTGCCAGTAGTCCAAAGCCAGGGGGCTATCAGCCCCAGCATTTT. This chain connects TRBV19 to TRBJ1-5, with 8 nucleotides matching TRBD1. The germline CDR1 and CDR2 sequences are LNHDA and SQIVND (reference sequence). The CDR3 extends over 15 amino acids. Germline trimming cut 5 bases from V and 5 bases from J; bases unmatched to any gene: 8. The full variable domain, in which reference TRBV19 and TRBJ1-5 provide the parts outside the CDR3, is DGGITQSPKYLFRKEGQNVTLSCEQNLNHDAMYWYRQDPGQGLRLIYYSQIVNDFQKGDIAEGYSVSREKKESFPLTVTSAQKNPTAFYLCASSPKPGGYQPQHFGDGTRLSIL.

V and J are TRBV28 and TRBJ2-2; the D is unclear. This CDR3 contains 14 residues. In germline, CDR1 is MDHEN, CDR2 SYDVKM. V was trimmed by 5 bases and J by 0 bases, leaving 7 bases between them. CDR3 sequence: CASSLGSNTGELFF. The CDR3 nucleotides read TGTGCCAGCAGTCTGGGTTCGAACACCGGGGAGCTGTTTTTT. The variable domain in full, with the rest retrieved from reference TRBV28 and TRBJ2-2, is DVKVTQSSRYLVKRTGEKVFLECVQDMDHENMFWYRQDPGLGLRLIYFSYDVKMKEKGDIPEGYSVSREKKERFSLILESASTNQTSMYLCASSLGSNTGELFFGEGSRLTVL.

This clone appeared once. The chain uses TRBV9 and TRBJ1-1; tentative D call: TRBD1 (5 bases). The CDR3 sequence is 14 residues long. Germline V gene data show CDR1 as SGDLS and CDR2 as YYNGEE. With 4 bases removed from V and 8 bases from J, the gap between germline ends came to 18 bases. The CDR3 DNA follows: TGTGCCAGCAGCTGGCGGATCGGGACTTCCGAAGCTTTCTTT. Its translation is CASSWRIGTSEAFF.

The chain joins TRBV28 to TRBJ2-7; weak D call: TRBD1 (6 bases). The germline V and J ends were trimmed by 3 bases and 0 bases, with 12 bases remaining between them. From germline, CDR1 is MDHEN and CDR2 SYDVKM. There are 15 residues in the CDR3. Here the CDR3 reads CASSLRTVFSYEQYF. DNA of the CDR3: TGTGCCAGCAGTTTGCGGACAGTTTTCTCCTACGAGCAGTACTTC.

This chain joins TRBV2 and TRBJ2-3; D possibly corresponds to TRBD2 (6 bases). V was clipped by 2 bases and J by 4 bases, with 13 bases between them. Germline CDR1 is SNHLY and CDR2 is FYNNEI. The CDR3 length is 15 residues. CDR3 DNA: TGTGCCAGCAGTGAATTCAACGGGAGATCAGATACGCAGTATTTT. Translated: CASSEFNGRSDTQYF.

The J gene is TRBJ2-7, the V gene TRBV7-9, with D perhaps matching TRBD2 (5 bases). CDR3 length equals 14 residues. Deletions cut 3 bases from V and 6 bases from J, with 15 bases between. CDR1 and CDR2 from the germline V gene are SEHNR and FQNEAQ (reference sequence). The CDR3 DNA reads TGTGCCAGCAGCTTTGGACTCGCTAGGGTCGAGCAGTACTTC. This sequence encodes CASSFGLARVEQYF.

The chain combines TRBV11-3 with TRBJ2-5; no definite D call. The J call is doubtful: the DNA matches TRBJ2-7 better. Germline CDR1 SGHNT, CDR2 YENEEA. The CDR3 totals 15 residues. CDR3 amino acids: CASSPHWGFSYEQYF. The CDR3, as DNA: TGTGCCAGCAGCCCCCACTGGGGTTTCTCCTACGAGCAGTACTTC.

This chain links TRBV5-1 with TRBJ2-1, with TRBD2 identical over 16 bases. CDR3 length: 19 amino acids. Germline CDR1 SGHRS, CDR2 YFSETQ. The junction had 13 bases not matched to a gene; V was cut back by 1 base and J by 9 bases. The DNA for the CDR3 is TGCGCCAGCAGCTTGCCGGGGACTAGCGGGAGGGCCGTGAGTGGTGAGCAGTTCTTC. It is translated as CASSLPGTSGRAVSGEQFF.

This clone was seen only once. CDR3 sequence reads: CAISEEDGANYGYTF. The CDR3 DNA reads as TGTGCCATCAGTGAAGAGGACGGAGCTAACTATGGCTACACCTTC. This chain links TRBV10-3 with TRBJ1-2; D call uncertain. The CDR3 runs to 15 residues. V dropped 3 bases and J dropped 0 bases, with 11 bases sitting between them. The V gene's germline CDR1 is ENHRY and CDR2 SYGVKD.

This chain uses TRBV6-1 with TRBJ1-5; unclear D gene. This CDR3 contains 17 residues. Between the trimmed V and J ends, which lost 2 bases and 4 bases, there was a span of 18 bases. Per the germline V gene, CDR1 is MNHNS and CDR2 is SASEGT. The CDR3 sequence: CASSEKISTSRNQPQHF. CDR3 nucleotide sequence: TGTGCCAGCAGTGAAAAGATAAGCACTAGTCGGAATCAGCCCCAGCATTTT.

The chain carries TRBV4-2 and TRBJ2-7; D uncertain. This CDR3 contains 16 residues. V lost 0 bases to trimming and J lost 3 bases, with 15 bases between them. CDR1 LGHNA and CDR2 YNFKEQ come from the germline V gene. The CDR3 is CASSQDPLLVNYEQYF. CDR3 sequence (DNA): TGTGCCAGCAGCCAAGACCCGCTCCTAGTGAACTACGAGCAGTACTTC.

CDR3 nucleotide sequence: TGTGCCAGCAGTCTTTGGGGGGAGGGTTACGAGCAGTACTTC. Its translation is CASSLWGEGYEQYF. This sequence joins TRBV6-1 and TRBJ2-7; the match to TRBD2 covers 7 bases. V was clipped by 5 bases and J by 4 bases; unmatched bases: 8. The length of the CDR3 is 14 residues. Looked up from germline, CDR1 is MNHNS and CDR2 is SASEGT.

The chain couples TRBV27 to TRBJ2-7; TRBD1 matches 7 bases. The CDR3 is 15 residues long. Germline loops: CDR1 MNHEY, CDR2 SMNVEV (reference sequence). V shed 6 bases and J 7 bases; nucleotides not matched to a gene: 15. The CDR3 sequence: CASSHFDRVTKEQYF. In DNA, the CDR3 is TGTGCCAGCAGCCACTTCGACAGGGTAACGAAAGAGCAGTACTTC.

This rearrangement joins TRBV27 to TRBJ1-2, with unresolved D. The CDR3 consists of 14 residues. Germline-derived CDR1 and CDR2 are MNHEY and SMNVEV (reference sequence). V was trimmed by 6 bases and J by 3 bases, leaving 14 bases between them. DNA for the CDR3: TGTGCCAGCAGGCTACCGGGATCCGACTATGGCTACACCTTC. This encodes CASRLPGSDYGYTF.

This clone was detected only a few times. The chain uses TRBV10-1 and TRBJ2-7; D remains unclear. The V and J ends lost 4 bases and 6 bases respectively, with 7 bases between them. CDR3 length equals 11 residues. Germline V gene sequence: CDR1 WNHNN, CDR2 SYGVQD (reference sequence). The CDR3 protein is CASSVGSEQYF. The CDR3 bases are TGCGCCAGCAGTGTTGGGTCCGAGCAGTACTTC.

The chain couples TRBV15 to TRBJ1-2; no reliable D call. This CDR3 spans 13 amino acids. Germline CDR1 and CDR2: LNHNV and YYDKDF (reference sequence). Trimming removed 2 bases from V and 8 bases from J, with 12 bases in between. The DNA for the CDR3 is TGTGCCACCAGCAGAAGGACCATGGAGGGCTACACCTTC. Its protein is CATSRRTMEGYTF.

This chain connects TRBV4-2 to TRBJ2-2, with TRBD1 identical over 7 bases. The CDR3 has 12 residues. CDR1 and CDR2 from the germline V gene are LGHNA and YNFKEQ. After removal of 8 bases from V and 7 bases from J, the junction contained 4 bases not matched to a gene. In DNA, the CDR3 is TGTGCCAGCGACAGGGATGACGGGGAGCTGTTTTTT. Translation: CASDRDDGELFF.

This chain uses TRBV28 with TRBJ1-3; TRBD1 agrees at 10 bases. The CDR3 runs 17 residues. The trim removed 5 bases at V and 5 bases at J, leaving 12 bases unmatched. Germline V gene lookup returns CDR1 MDHEN and CDR2 SYDVKM. CDR3 nucleotides: TGTGCCAGCAGTCCACCAGCCGGGACAGGGGTACGAAACACCATATATTTT. Translated, it gives CASSPPAGTGVRNTIYF. The full variable domain, rest sourced from reference TRBV28 and TRBJ1-3, is DVKVTQSSRYLVKRTGEKVFLECVQDMDHENMFWYRQDPGLGLRLIYFSYDVKMKEKGDIPEGYSVSREKKERFSLILESASTNQTSMYLCASSPPAGTGVRNTIYFGEGSWLTVV.

CDR3 sequence reads: CAISESLGRQGPDQPQHF. The CDR3 DNA reads TGTGCCATCAGTGAGTCACTTGGGAGACAGGGCCCTGATCAGCCCCAGCATTTT. V usage is TRBV10-3 and J usage is TRBJ1-5; TRBD1 agrees at 7 bases. The germline gives CDR1 ENHRY, CDR2 SYGVKD. Trimming took 0 bases from V and 5 from J; bases not matched to a gene: 13. The CDR3 extends over 18 amino acids.

The chain couples TRBV28 to TRBJ2-2; 8 bases fit TRBD2. V lost 6 bases to trimming and J lost 6 bases; unmatched junction nucleotides: 9. The CDR3 contains 15 residues. From germline, CDR1 is MDHEN and CDR2 SYDVKM. The CDR3 region is CASRPLGLEAGELFF. The DNA for the CDR3 is TGTGCCAGCAGACCCTTGGGACTAGAGGCCGGGGAGCTGTTTTTT.

This chain joins TRBV7-9 and TRBJ2-2, with 8 bases aligning to TRBD2. In germline, CDR1 is SEHNR, CDR2 FQNEAQ (reference sequence). The CDR3 consists of 16 residues. V lost 5 bases and J lost 3; bases outside the gene matches: 8. CDR3 DNA sequence: TGTGCCAGCAGCCAAAGCGGGAGAGCTTACACCGGGGAGCTGTTTTTT. The encoded protein is CASSQSGRAYTGELFF.

This sequence joins TRBV27 and TRBJ2-7; 7 bases align to TRBD2. With 5 bases clipped from V and 7 bases from J, the junction kept 11 bases outside the gene matches. Germline lookup yields CDR1 MNHEY and CDR2 SMNVEV (reference sequence). This CDR3 region has 14 residues. The DNA for the CDR3 is TGTGCCAGCAGTCCCCCTGGGGGGGAAAAGGAGCAGTACTTC. Its translation: CASSPPGGEKEQYF.

The V and J genes are TRBV10-1 and TRBJ2-7, with 8 bases lining up with TRBD1. Germline V gene lookup returns CDR1 WNHNN and CDR2 SYGVQD (reference sequence). J gave up 1 base and V 8 bases, and 7 bases lay outside the gene matches. The CDR3 has 14 amino acids. Here the CDR3 reads CASDLQGDSYEQYF. The CDR3 DNA is TGCGCCAGCGACCTACAGGGGGATTCCTACGAGCAGTACTTC.

This clone was recorded a few times. The chain is built from TRBV5-1 and TRBJ2-3; D perhaps matches TRBD2 (6 bases). V was pared by 4 bases and J by 2 bases, with 11 bases between. Germline-derived CDR1 and CDR2 are SGHRS and YFSETQ. The CDR3 runs 14 residues. CDR3 loop: CASSPGLNTDTQYF. CDR3 DNA sequence: TGCGCCAGCAGCCCGGGACTCAACACAGATACGCAGTATTTT.